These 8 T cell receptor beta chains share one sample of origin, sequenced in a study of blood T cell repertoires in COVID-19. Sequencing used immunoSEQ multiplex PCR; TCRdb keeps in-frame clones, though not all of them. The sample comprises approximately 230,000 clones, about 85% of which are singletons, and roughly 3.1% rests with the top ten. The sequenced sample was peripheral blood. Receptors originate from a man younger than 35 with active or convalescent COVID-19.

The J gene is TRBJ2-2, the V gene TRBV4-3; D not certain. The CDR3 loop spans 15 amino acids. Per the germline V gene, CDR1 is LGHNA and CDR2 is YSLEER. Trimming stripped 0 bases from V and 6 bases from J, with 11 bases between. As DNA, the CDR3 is TGCGCCAGCAGCCAAGAGGTGTCTTGGCCCGGGGAGCTGTTTTTT. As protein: CASSQEVSWPGELFF.

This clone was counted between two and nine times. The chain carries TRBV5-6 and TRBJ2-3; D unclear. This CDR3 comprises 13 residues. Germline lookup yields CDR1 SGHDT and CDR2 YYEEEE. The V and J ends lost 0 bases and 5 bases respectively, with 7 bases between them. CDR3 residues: CASSLVNIDTQYF. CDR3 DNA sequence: TGTGCCAGCAGCTTGGTTAATATAGATACGCAGTATTTT.

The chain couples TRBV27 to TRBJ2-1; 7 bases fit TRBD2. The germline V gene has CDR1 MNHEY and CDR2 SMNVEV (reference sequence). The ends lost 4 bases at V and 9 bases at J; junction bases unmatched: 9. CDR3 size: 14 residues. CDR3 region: CASSWGLLAFEQFF. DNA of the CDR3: TGTGCCAGCAGTTGGGGGTTACTAGCGTTTGAGCAGTTCTTC.

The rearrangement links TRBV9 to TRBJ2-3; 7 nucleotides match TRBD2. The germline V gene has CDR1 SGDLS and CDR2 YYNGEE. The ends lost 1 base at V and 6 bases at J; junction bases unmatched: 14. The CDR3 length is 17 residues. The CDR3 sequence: CASSVPSAGDPADTQYF. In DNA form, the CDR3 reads TGTGCCAGCAGCGTACCGTCGGCGGGGGACCCCGCGGATACGCAGTATTTT.

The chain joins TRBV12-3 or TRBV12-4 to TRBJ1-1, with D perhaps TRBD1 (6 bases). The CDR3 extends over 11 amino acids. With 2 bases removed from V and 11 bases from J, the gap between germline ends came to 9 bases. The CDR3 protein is CASSLQGRAFF. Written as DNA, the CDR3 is TGTGCCAGCAGTTTACAGGGGCGGGCTTTCTTT.

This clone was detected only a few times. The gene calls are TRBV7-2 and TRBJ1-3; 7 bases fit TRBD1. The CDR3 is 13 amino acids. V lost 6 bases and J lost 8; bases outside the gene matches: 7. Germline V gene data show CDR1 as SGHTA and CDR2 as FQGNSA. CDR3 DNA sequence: TGTGCCAGCAGGTGGGGGACAGTTGACACCATATATTTT. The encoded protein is CASRWGTVDTIYF.

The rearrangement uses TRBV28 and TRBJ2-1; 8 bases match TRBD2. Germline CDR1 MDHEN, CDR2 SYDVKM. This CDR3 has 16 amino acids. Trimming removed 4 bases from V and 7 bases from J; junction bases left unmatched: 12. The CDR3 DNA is TGTGCCAGCAGTTCCTCACCGGGACTAGGTAGGAATGAGCAGTTCTTC. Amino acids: CASSSSPGLGRNEQFF.

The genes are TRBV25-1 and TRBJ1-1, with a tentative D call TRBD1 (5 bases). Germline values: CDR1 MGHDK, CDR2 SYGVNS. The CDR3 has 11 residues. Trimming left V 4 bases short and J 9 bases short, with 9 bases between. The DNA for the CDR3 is TGTGCCAGCAGTGGAAAGGGGAAAGCTTTCTTT. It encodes CASSGKGKAFF.